This T cell receptor beta chain originates from a study of blood T cell repertoires in COVID-19 (dated by TCRdb to the early 2020s). For context, the study as a whole: Samples covering the acute and convalescent phases of COVID-19 were provided by collaborators in the United States, Italy and Spain. The prospective study material was composed of cDNA or gDNA derived from T cells, B-cell-depleted T cells, or PBMCs. Deeply sampled blood TCRbeta repertoires from subjects exposed to, actively infected with, or recovered from COVID-19 were included in the dataset. The repertoires were released in a freely available public database meant as a resource for research on the immune response to SARS-CoV-2. Samples were obtained from the ongoing ImmuneRACE study (first 160 participants) and from some 1,200 subjects provided by 6 global collaborators. Nearly every sample came with metadata listing a de-identified subject ID, COVID-19 status, age in years and sex. Where available, HLA class I and class II types were obtained from metadata supplied by the sample provider rather than from assay-based typing.

One collaborating source in Seattle enrolled patients during active infection and followed them longitudinally through the course of disease. Each collaborating institution followed its own protocols to collect whole blood in K2EDTA tubes. For TCRbeta analysis, collaborator samples were shipped as frozen whole blood, as isolated PBMCs, or as DNA extracted from either sample type. Including the terminal cysteine and phenylalanine, the CDR3 comprises 18 residues. Only the CDR3 DNA is retained, 54 bases long and in frame from the first base. What the research found in general, with its limitations: How much clinical and demographic metadata was included differed by source and by participant, and the metadata was provided uncurated.

This clone was found many times. Its antigen target is currently unknown. No clone much larger than this one lies a single base away; base qualities are absent. TCRbeta CDR3 regions were amplified from genomic DNA using the immunoSEQ Assay, a bias-controlled multiplex PCR. Under the source paper's analysis protocol: Within the assay, amplification of reference gene primers was used to estimate how many nucleated cells each sample contained. To quantify the absolute abundance of each unique TCRbeta CDR3 rearrangement, sequence reads were collapsed and filtered. For each sample, productive Simpson clonality was calculated by taking the square root of Simpson's diversity index across productive rearrangements. This is the immuneACCESS table as TCRdb keeps it, with only in-frame sequences that have V and J called. A part of the clones is gone; compared with another copy, unresolved V genes explain less than half, and the rest is unexplained. That table is the source of V, J and clone size, and D and trimming were worked out from the DNA. A total of 250,000 to 300,000 clones appear in this sample, around 90% of them only once. The ten largest account for 6.3% of the sample.

This TCR came from a woman aged 45-65 years with COVID-19, enrolled during active disease. The chain joins TRBV21-1 to TRBJ2-7; the DNA was not compared with TRBD1, the D call given in the table. TRBV21-1 is a pseudogene. Sequences were obtained from peripheral blood. The DNA sequence follows: TGTGCCAGCAGCAAATCGGTAAGGACAGCCGTGGGAACCTACGAGCAGTACTTC. It codes for CASSKSVRTAVGTYEQYF.